The rows below give T cell receptor beta chains drawn from one sample of a study of cytomegalovirus exposure and HLA in healthy donors. The data were produced by immunoSEQ multiplex PCR, yet TCRdb's version contains in-frame clones alone and is incomplete. The repertoire consists of about 200,000 clones, with approximately 78% occurring once and the leading ten covering 6.5%. Sequencing input: PBMCs. Every receptor here comes from a woman aged 45-60 years in good health and CMV-seropositive. The CDR3 runs from the conserved cysteine through the conserved F or W. Expanded clones get a size class; other rows say once, few or many, or leave the size out.

TRBJ2-5 TRBV9 - 14 CASSVSGRGETQYF
TRBJ2-3 TRBV19 - 14 CASTPTSGGNTQYF
TRBJ1-4 TRBV19 - 14 CASSIQGAREKLFF
TRBJ2-7 TRBV6-1 - 13 CASCPGAHYEQYF
TRBJ1-2 TRBV2 few 15 CASPGQPSGNYGYTF
TRBJ2-4 TRBV27 - 15 CASSPQQGKGDIQYF
TRBJ2-4 TRBV10-3 - 16 CAISEFQGLAKNIQYF
TRBJ2-5 TRBV5-1 - 14 CASRRGGTQETQYF
TRBJ1-1 TRBV10-3 - 12 CAISRQNTEAFF
TRBJ1-2 TRBV11-2 - 15 CASSLGSGDDYGYTF
TRBJ2-2 TRBV5-1 - 14 CASSLAGVTGELFF
TRBJ2-6 TRBV7-9 once 15 CSSSLVSLGANVLTF
TRBJ2-1 TRBV28 - 11 CASRAGSTLFF
TRBJ2-3 TRBV7-9 - 12 CASSLALDTQYF
TRBJ2-1 TRBV7-2 - 14 CASSFPGGYNEQFF
TRBJ1-2 TRBV5-1 - 12 CASGGGPYGYTF
TRBJ2-2 TRBV18 few 16 CASSLTSGRNTGELFF